One and the same sample provided the 10 T cell receptor beta chains below, sequenced in a study of blood T cell repertoires in COVID-19. Libraries were prepared by immunoSEQ multiplex PCR; TCRdb keeps only in-frame clonotypes and omits some of them. Here the sample spans roughly 82,000 clones, 80% to 90% being singletons. The specimen sequenced was peripheral blood. These receptors came from a woman in her fifties or sixties with acute or convalescent COVID-19.

This clone was observed a few times. This chain uses TRBV10-1 with TRBJ2-7, with D possibly TRBD1 on 6 matching bases. CDR1 and CDR2 from the germline V gene are WNHNN and SYGVQD (reference sequence). The CDR3 covers 16 residues. V was trimmed by 4 bases and J by 1 base, leaving 17 bases between them. The CDR3 here is CASSGFSRGLSYEQYF. In DNA, the CDR3 is TGCGCCAGCAGTGGGTTTTCCAGGGGATTATCCTACGAGCAGTACTTC.

The chain couples TRBV11-3 to TRBJ1-3; TRBD1 agrees at 8 bases. Germline V gene data show CDR1 as SGHNT and CDR2 as YENEEA. Trimming at V came to 5 bases and at J to 0 bases, leaving 12 bases not matched to a gene. The CDR3 consists of 18 residues. The CDR3 DNA reads TGTGCCAGCAGCCTTCTGACAGGGACAGGATACTCTGGAAACACCATATATTTT. Translated, it gives CASSLLTGTGYSGNTIYF.

This chain uses TRBV6-5 with TRBJ1-2; 10 bases are a match to TRBD1. The ends lost 0 bases at V and 8 bases at J; junction bases unmatched: 6. Germline V gene lookup returns CDR1 MNHEY and CDR2 SVGAGI. This CDR3 has 15 residues. The CDR3 DNA sequence: TGTGCCAGCAGTTACTCCCCTCGACAGGGGGCGGGCTACACCTTC. This codes for CASSYSPRQGAGYTF.

The V and J genes are TRBV5-1 and TRBJ1-1; TRBD1 is a possible D gene (6 bases). Germline V lookup: CDR1 SGHRS, CDR2 YFSETQ. V lost 4 bases to trimming and J lost 1 base, with 14 bases between them. This CDR3 has 15 amino acids. This CDR3 reads CASSQIPTGNTEAFF. CDR3 DNA sequence: TGCGCCAGCAGCCAGATACCGACAGGGAACACTGAAGCTTTCTTT.

The V call is TRBV6-2 or TRBV6-3, the J call TRBJ2-1; TRBD2 agrees at 15 bases. The germline CDR1 and CDR2 sequences are MNHEY and SVGEGT. After removal of 4 bases from V and 9 bases from J, the junction contained 4 bases not matched to a gene. The CDR3 totals 15 residues. CDR3 in DNA: TGTGCCAGCAGTTCCGGACTAGCGGGAGGGACTGAGCAGTTCTTC. Translation gives CASSSGLAGGTEQFF.

Here the CDR3 DNA reads TGTGCCAGCAGCGGACTAGCCATCGGTGATGAGCAGTTCTTC. This translates into CASSGLAIGDEQFF. The chain combines TRBV5-6 with TRBJ2-1; 8 nucleotides agree with TRBD2. The germline gives CDR1 SGHDT, CDR2 YYEEEE. The V and J ends lost 4 bases and 8 bases, in that order; junction bases with no gene match: 8. This CDR3 region has 14 residues.

V gene TRBV18 combines with J gene TRBJ2-1, with D tentatively TRBD1 (6 bases). Trimming pared 5 bases from V and 0 bases from J, leaving 17 bases between. Germline CDR1 is KGHSH and CDR2 is LQKENI. The CDR3 extends over 17 amino acids. The CDR3 loop is CASSSTGLLSSYNEQFF. The CDR3 DNA follows: TGTGCCAGCTCATCGACAGGCCTCCTTAGCTCCTACAATGAGCAGTTCTTC.

This clone came up once. The chain employs TRBV7-2 and TRBJ2-1; TRBD2 aligns across 10 bases. Germline V gene data show CDR1 as SGHTA and CDR2 as FQGNSA. The CDR3 sequence is 13 residues long. The trim removed 4 bases at V and 8 bases at J, leaving 2 bases unmatched. The CDR3, as DNA: TGTGCCAGCAGCTCTAGCGGGGGCTATGAGCAGTTCTTC. This gives the protein CASSSSGGYEQFF.

On this clone itself: The junction and the germline gene differ at one end; a read error may be behind it. V usage is TRBV11-3 and J usage is TRBJ2-2; TRBD2 agrees at 12 bases. CDR1 SGHNT and CDR2 YENEEA come from the germline V gene. The CDR3 spans 15 residues. The CDR3 region is CASTRTSGNAGELFF. CDR3 DNA: TGTGCCAGCACCCGGACTAGCGGGAACGCCGGGGAGCTGTTTTTT.

In its sample, this clone was seen a few times. The V gene is TRBV6-5, the J gene TRBJ1-1, with 9 bases fitting TRBD1. Germline assignment: CDR1 MNHEY and CDR2 SVGAGI. The ends lost 10 bases at V and 7 bases at J; junction bases unmatched: 10. The CDR3 has 13 amino acids. This chain's CDR3 is CAIWTGDFVEAFF. The CDR3 DNA is TGTGCCATCTGGACAGGGGATTTTGTTGAAGCTTTCTTT.